Following are 29 T cell receptor beta chains from one sample sequenced in a study of blood T cell repertoires in COVID-19. Sequencing was performed with immunoSEQ multiplex PCR; in TCRdb, only in-frame clones are kept and a portion is missing. The table shows 230,000 or so clones, with about 85% occurring only once. Material for sequencing was PBMCs or T cells enriched from blood (not recorded which). These receptors all stem from a woman aged 50 to 65 who had been exposed to COVID-19.

V and J are TRBV2 and TRBJ2-4; D is possibly TRBD2 (6 bases). The CDR3 is 17 amino acids. In germline, CDR1 is SNHLY, CDR2 FYNNEI. V lost 6 bases, J lost 0 bases, and 18 bases lay in between. The CDR3 sequence is CASSLPGDFLAKNIQYF. The CDR3 DNA sequence: TGTGCCAGCAGCCTTCCGGGGGACTTTCTAGCCAAAAACATTCAGTACTTC.

This clone was found a few times. The chain joins TRBV28 to TRBJ1-2; 7 bases agree with TRBD1. This CDR3 is 12 amino acids long. V lost 7 bases, J lost 6 bases, and 5 bases stayed unmatched. Germline V gene sequence: CDR1 MDHEN, CDR2 SYDVKM. CDR3 nucleotide sequence: TGTGCCAGCACCGGGACAGCCGATGGCTACACCTTC. The encoded protein is CASTGTADGYTF.

The V gene is TRBV5-1, the J gene TRBJ2-4; 12 nucleotides line up with TRBD2. V gave up 2 bases and J gave up 6 bases; unmatched junction bases: 6. Germline CDR1 SGHRS, CDR2 YFSETQ. The CDR3 covers 16 residues. CDR3 in DNA: TGCGCCAGCAGCTTTACTAGCGGGGGGTTTGGAAACATTCAGTACTTC. It specifies CASSFTSGGFGNIQYF.

This chain joins TRBV11-3 and TRBJ2-1, with a possible D match to TRBD1 (5 bases). The CDR3 loop spans 14 amino acids. Between the trimmed V and J ends, which lost 1 base and 9 bases, there was a span of 13 bases. CDR1 and CDR2 from the germline V gene are SGHNT and YENEEA. The CDR3 reads CASSLGQSVGEQFF. CDR3 in DNA: TGTGCCAGCAGCTTAGGACAGTCCGTCGGTGAGCAGTTCTTC.

The chain has TRBV28 and TRBJ1-2, with D perhaps matching TRBD1 (5 bases). Germline V CDR1 and CDR2: MDHEN, SYDVKM. V was trimmed by 8 bases and J by 6 bases, leaving 16 bases between them. The length of the CDR3 is 13 residues. CDR3 protein: CASGRNRMDGYTF. The CDR3 nucleotides are TGTGCCAGCGGTCGAAACAGGATGGATGGCTACACCTTC.

Regarding this clone: The same CDR3 arises from other DNA sequences in this sample as well. The rearrangement links TRBV5-6 to TRBJ1-6; possibly TRBD1 for D (5 bases). The V gene lost 4 bases and the J gene lost 4 bases, with 12 bases spanning the gap. From germline, CDR1 is SGHDT and CDR2 YYEEEE. This CDR3 is built from 15 residues. The CDR3 loop is CASSLVGGYNSPLHF. CDR3 sequence (DNA): TGTGCCAGCAGCCTCGTGGGGGGGTATAATTCACCCCTCCACTTT.

The CDR3 here is CASSQGQSYGYTF. CDR3 in DNA: TGTGCCAGCAGCCAAGGACAGAGCTATGGCTACACCTTC. The rearrangement links TRBV14 to TRBJ1-2; possible D gene TRBD1, 5 bases. V was shortened by 1 base and J by 4 bases, with 7 bases between the two germline ends. The CDR3 has 13 amino acids. Germline loops: CDR1 SGHDN, CDR2 FVKESK.

The V gene is TRBV4-3, the J gene TRBJ1-1; no clear D gene. The V end lost 1 base, the J end lost 2 bases, and 11 bases lay between the germline ends. Germline CDR1 LGHNA, CDR2 YSLEER. The CDR3 runs 15 residues. CDR3 region: CASSQGRSVNTEAFF. CDR3 coding DNA: TGCGCCAGCAGCCAAGGTCGGTCGGTAAACACTGAAGCTTTCTTT.

The CDR3 is CASRQGLAEKLFF. DNA for the CDR3: TGTGCCAGCCGACAGGGGCTGGCTGAAAAACTGTTTTTT. This rearrangement joins TRBV28 to TRBJ1-4; 8 positions match TRBD1. V lost 8 bases to trimming and J lost 7 bases; unmatched junction nucleotides: 6. CDR1 and CDR2 (germline): MDHEN, SYDVKM. This CDR3 contains 13 residues.

A single count supports this clone. V and J are TRBV6-5 and TRBJ2-5; D uncertain. Germline V CDR1 and CDR2: MNHEY, SVGAGI. The V and J ends lost 0 bases and 1 base respectively, with 6 bases between them. The CDR3 contains 14 residues. CDR3: CASSYSSLQETQYF. The CDR3 nucleotides read TGTGCCAGCAGTTACTCTTCCCTCCAAGAGACCCAGTACTTC.

The chain couples TRBV2 to TRBJ2-7; tentative D call: TRBD2 (6 bases). V lost 5 bases, J lost 2 bases, and 19 bases lay in between. Germline V gene data show CDR1 as SNHLY and CDR2 as FYNNEI. The CDR3 contains 16 residues. CDR3 sequence reads: CASSIAQGLQAYEQYF. The DNA for the CDR3 is TGTGCCAGCAGTATTGCCCAGGGACTCCAAGCCTACGAGCAGTACTTC. Using reference TRBV2 and TRBJ2-7 for the parts outside the CDR3, the full variable domain is EPEVTQTPSHQVTQMGQEVILRCVPISNHLYFYWYRQILGQKVEFLVSFYNNEISEKSEIFDDQFSVERPDGSNFTLKIRSTKLEDSAMYFCASSIAQGLQAYEQYFGPGTRLTVT.

This clone was counted only a few times. The CDR3 DNA is TGTGCCTCCGGACAGTACGGAGGGACCCAGTACTTC. Its translation is CASGQYGGTQYF. The J gene is TRBJ2-5, the V gene TRBV12-3 or TRBV12-4, with D maybe TRBD1 (6 bases). The CDR3 is made up of 12 amino acids. The V gene lost 11 bases and the J gene lost 7 bases, with 17 bases spanning the gap.

This clone was seen a few times. CDR3 amino acids: CASRERNTEAFF. In DNA form, the CDR3 reads TGTGCCAGCCGGGAGAGGAACACTGAAGCTTTCTTT. The chain carries TRBV6-6 and TRBJ1-1; D is undetermined. From germline, CDR1 is MNHNY and CDR2 SVGAGI (reference sequence). This CDR3 spans 12 amino acids. The V gene lost 8 bases and the J gene lost 1 base, with 8 bases spanning the gap.

This chain joins TRBV15 and TRBJ1-2; D possibly corresponds to TRBD1 (5 bases). V dropped 1 base and J dropped 8 bases, with 20 bases sitting between them. The CDR3 totals 16 residues. Germline values: CDR1 LNHNV, CDR2 YYDKDF (reference sequence). The CDR3 DNA reads TGTGCCACCAGCAGAGGACCTTCCGGGGACTCACCCGGCTACACCTTC. This gives the protein CATSRGPSGDSPGYTF.

This clone was recorded a few times. The chain links TRBV24-1 to TRBJ1-2; the D gene is possibly TRBD1 (5 bases). The V and J ends lost 4 bases and 8 bases respectively, with 13 bases between them. Per the germline V gene, CDR1 is KGHDR and CDR2 is SFDVKD. The CDR3 covers 13 residues. The CDR3 DNA reads as TGTGCCACCAGTGACCGTCAGGGAGGAGGCTACACCTTC. This translates into CATSDRQGGGYTF.

The chain joins TRBV5-4 to TRBJ1-1; D possibly corresponds to TRBD1 (5 bases). V was shortened by 4 bases and J by 5 bases, with 9 bases between the two germline ends. This CDR3 has 12 residues. Germline V gene lookup returns CDR1 SGHNT and CDR2 YYREEE (reference sequence). CDR3 DNA: TGTGCCAGCAGCCGCGGGGGAACTGAAGCTTTCTTT. Encoded protein: CASSRGGTEAFF.

V and J are TRBV9 and TRBJ2-3; no reliable D call. With 5 bases removed from V and 5 bases from J, the gap between germline ends came to 9 bases. The germline V gene encodes CDR1 SGDLS and CDR2 YYNGEE. This CDR3 has 12 residues. The CDR3 region has the DNA TGTGCCAGCAGTAGCAGTATAGATACGCAGTATTTT. It yields the protein CASSSSIDTQYF.

V and J are TRBV2 and TRBJ1-5, with no clear D. V was pared by 6 bases and J by 4 bases, with 13 bases between. CDR1 is SNHLY, CDR2 FYNNEI, per germline. The CDR3 runs 14 residues. The CDR3: CASSPRVPNQPQHF. The CDR3 coding sequence is TGTGCCAGCAGCCCCCGGGTCCCAAATCAGCCCCAGCATTTT.

V usage is TRBV10-3 and J usage is TRBJ2-3; TRBD2 aligns across 8 bases. V lost 10 bases to trimming and J lost 2 bases; unmatched junction nucleotides: 2. Germline CDR1 ENHRY, CDR2 SYGVKD. There are 12 residues in the CDR3. The CDR3 nucleotides are TGTGCCACGGGGGGGACCACAGATACGCAGTATTTT. Residues: CATGGTTDTQYF.

The genes are TRBV7-2 and TRBJ1-1; D is ambiguous. Germline CDR1 is SGHTA and CDR2 is FQGNSA. V shed 5 bases and J shed 1 base, with 11 bases lying between them. This CDR3 is built from 14 residues. DNA for the CDR3: TGTGCCAGCAGCCTACCGGGTCCGAACACTGAAGCTTTCTTT. Translating it yields CASSLPGPNTEAFF.

The rearrangement links TRBV7-9 to TRBJ2-5, with TRBD1 matching over 7 bases. This CDR3 comprises 13 residues. V shed 5 bases, J shed 5 bases, and the junction held 5 bases outside the gene matches. CDR1 is SEHNR and CDR2 is FQNEAQ in the germline V gene (reference sequence). The CDR3 region is CASSVDRAETQYF. The CDR3, as DNA: TGTGCCAGCAGCGTAGACAGGGCGGAGACCCAGTACTTC.

The genes are TRBV3-1 (or the pseudogene TRBV3-2) and TRBJ2-7; D is undetermined. The CDR3 extends over 14 amino acids. Germline CDR1 and CDR2: LGHDT and YNNKEL (reference sequence). Trimming took off 3 bases at V and 1 base at J, with 10 bases between the two ends. The CDR3: CASSQRTPSYEQYF. In nucleotides, the CDR3 is TGTGCCAGCAGCCAGAGAACTCCTTCCTACGAGCAGTACTTC.

The chain links TRBV5-5 to TRBJ2-7, with D possibly being TRBD2 (5 bases). V was cut by 4 bases and J by 2 bases, with 19 bases left in between. The CDR3 length is 16 residues. The germline CDR1 and CDR2 sequences are SGHKS and YYEKEE (reference sequence). The CDR3 sequence: CASSHWPPTRAYEQYF. CDR3 nucleotides: TGTGCCAGCAGCCATTGGCCGCCGACGAGGGCCTACGAGCAGTACTTC.

This clone was seen more than once but under ten times. The J gene is TRBJ1-2, the V gene TRBV27, with 10 positions matching TRBD1. With V trimmed by 6 bases and J by 4 bases, 5 bases remained unmatched. In germline, CDR1 is MNHEY, CDR2 SMNVEV (reference sequence). The CDR3 is 14 residues long. Here the CDR3 DNA reads TGTGCCAGCAGGGAGACAGGGGGCGCCTATGGCTACACCTTC. Its protein is CASRETGGAYGYTF.

This clone turned up a few times. The genes are TRBV4-2 and TRBJ2-1, with 12 bases that match TRBD2. V trimming: 2 bases; J trimming: 2 bases; junction bases outside the gene matches: 1. This CDR3 contains 16 residues. Germline CDR1 LGHNA, CDR2 YNFKEQ. CDR3: CASSQRTSGAYNEQFF. The CDR3, as DNA: TGTGCCAGCAGCCAACGGACTAGCGGGGCCTACAATGAGCAGTTCTTC.

This clone is termed medium-sized (0.01 to 0.1%). The same CDR3 also results from other DNA sequences found in this sample. The chain links TRBV12-3 or TRBV12-4 to TRBJ1-1; D is possibly TRBD1 (6 bases). The CDR3 is 13 residues long. The germline V and J ends were trimmed by 6 bases and 4 bases, with 12 bases remaining between them. The CDR3 nucleotides are TGTGCCAGCAGCAGGGGAGGGGTCACTGAAGCTTTCTTT. Its translation is CASSRGGVTEAFF.

The CDR3 DNA follows: TGCGCCAGCAGCTTGGAGGGACAGGTCTATGGCTACACCTTC. As protein: CASSLEGQVYGYTF. The V call is TRBV5-1, the J call TRBJ1-2; 8 bases are a match to TRBD1. The CDR3 contains 14 residues. Trimming at V came to 0 bases and at J to 4 bases, leaving 2 bases not matched to a gene. Per germline, CDR1 SGHRS and CDR2 YFSETQ. Full variable domain (outside the CDR3, taken from reference TRBV5-1 and TRBJ1-2): KAGVTQTPRYLIKTRGQQVTLSCSPISGHRSVSWYQQTPGQGLQFLFEYFSETQRNKGNFPGRFSGRQFSNSRSEMNVSTLELGDSALYLCASSLEGQVYGYTFGSGTRLTVV.

The chain couples TRBV11-2 to TRBJ1-2; 8 bases match TRBD1. Per the germline V gene, CDR1 is SGHAT and CDR2 is FQNNGV. CDR3 length: 15 residues. J gave up 8 bases and V 2 bases, and 10 bases lay outside the gene matches. As DNA, the CDR3 is TGTGCCAGCAGCTTAATAGCTTCCAGGGGGCTCGGCTACACCTTC. Protein sequence: CASSLIASRGLGYTF. Looking up the rest from reference TRBV11-2 and TRBJ1-2 gives the full variable domain: EAGVAQSPRYKIIEKRQSVAFWCNPISGHATLYWYQQILGQGPKLLIQFQNNGVVDDSQLPKDRFSAERLKGVDSTLKIQPAKLEDSAVYLCASSLIASRGLGYTFGSGTRLTVV.

V gene TRBV18 combines with J gene TRBJ1-2; 8 nucleotides match TRBD1. The J segment lost 4 bases and the V segment lost 6 bases, leaving 10 bases of the junction unmatched. The CDR3 has 15 amino acids. In germline, CDR1 is KGHSH, CDR2 LQKENI. Written as DNA, the CDR3 is TGTGCCAGCTCTCCCGGACAGGGAAGGACCTATGGCTACACCTTC. Its translation: CASSPGQGRTYGYTF.